This entry describes one T cell receptor (beta chain). The clone's antigen remains unknown. Base qualities were left out, and no much larger clone turns up one base away. These data are taken from a study of cytomegalovirus exposure and HLA in healthy donors (dated by TCRdb to 2015 to 2018). Study-level background: In an earlier analysis of 550 to 750 of the donors, less than 350 Gb of sequence data and 90 million to 120 million unique TCR beta sequences from about 179 million T cells were reported. About 300 gigabases of sequencing data and around 90 million unique TCR sequences made up an early release that covered 500 to 650 HLA-typed donors. Among the roughly 410 genotyped donors, around 79% belonged to the genetic ancestry cluster associated with self-reported Caucasian donors. The study aimed to test whether cataloging public T cell receptors could reveal signatures of past pathogen exposure. The T cell repertoires of around 670 subjects were profiled by immunosequencing and related to cytomegalovirus serostatus. A separate validation cohort of roughly 120 different subjects was used in addition to the approximately 670-subject first cohort. To predict cytomegalovirus infection status, the study brought together high-throughput TCR immunosequencing, statistical association of individual TCRs with disease status, and machine learning. A later analysis re-analyzed previously published TCR beta repertoires from 500 to 700 donors and added high-resolution HLA genotyping to study TCR occurrence patterns. Rather than using new phenotypic data, the later analysis identified candidate immune exposures from TCR beta sequences and from how often those sequences occurred across donors. In an earlier analysis of 587 of the donors, high-throughput TCR beta sequencing was used to judge whether each TCR beta V gene segment behaved as functional or pseudogenic. Donor age, sex, ethnicity and CMV serostatus were collected together with the repertoire data. In a later genetic analysis, genome-wide SNP genotypes for 398 of the 666 donors were used, and that subset was treated as a discovery cohort. All discovery cohort repertoires had been generated using a single sequencing platform. HLA typing included class I and class II loci at four-digit resolution. Typing coverage differed by locus: A, B, C, DRB1 and DQB1 were typed in about 629-630 donors, DQA1 in about 500, DPA1 in around 610, and DPB1 in 472. Five DR-DQ haplotypes were treated as single units for association and clustering because of strong linkage in the cohort. Among about 390 genotyped donors of the cohort, an average of 235,054 unique TCR beta nucleotide sequences were sequenced per donor, around 20% of them non-productive.

What the work shows at the level of the full study, not this receptor alone: According to a later analysis, TCR association rates differed among HLA loci, with DRB1 alleles showing the most associated TCRs and HLA-C alleles showing the fewest. Correlated functional status among segregating V segments might reflect linkage disequilibrium, but an unknown experimental factor could not be ruled out. At a false discovery rate of 0.05, a later analysis linked some 18,000 TCR beta sequences to specific HLA alleles. When HLA alleles, especially DR and DQ, strongly co-occurred, TCR associations were difficult to assign to individual alleles. The earlier analysis of 587 of the donors excluded around 17 rarely observed V segments, including chromosome 9 orphons, because counts were too low. Broadly in line with IMGT annotations, most TCR beta V segments showed up in productive rearrangements about 90% or about 30% of the time in an earlier analysis of approximately 640 of the donors. A group of highly shared sequence variants was considered likely to be a technical artifact of the sequencing pipeline. A further reported finding was that TCR beta sequences accurately predicted the HLA-A and HLA-B alleles for most subjects in the first cohort. A few of the identified cytomegalovirus-associated TCR beta chains were confirmed in vitro to be specific for cytomegalovirus antigens. Immune exposure information for the cohort was limited to CMV serostatus. In the study, approximately 160 TCR beta chains were listed as associated with cytomegalovirus. The classifier was reported to diagnose cytomegalovirus status with high specificity and sensitivity in both the original and validation cohorts. Presence/absence analyses assumed roughly uniform sequencing depth across donors, an assumption that may not hold. Compared with equally common non-associated chains, HLA-associated TCR beta chains in a later analysis were more clonally expanded and had lower generation probabilities. According to the authors, the approach could potentially be generalized to other disease states and immunological phenotypes. While some public TCRs were present in many individuals, most TCR sequences turned up only very rarely across donors. Several of the top co-occurrence clusters appeared to be linked to parvovirus B19, influenza, CMV and Epstein-Barr virus, according to a later analysis. In a later genetic analysis, fewer N-insertions in productive TCRs were reported among donors in an Asian-associated ancestry cluster than the approximately 670-donor mean. In a later genetic analysis, a missense DCLRE1C variant was associated with V-gene and J-gene trimming of TCR beta chains, and the association was replicated in an independent cohort. Because HLA typing was missing for some donors at each locus, association tests included only the typed subset. In a later analysis, most CMV-associated TCR beta chains were found to appear HLA-restricted, with HLA associations seemingly driven largely by CMV exposure. Some IMGT-functional V segments, including TRBV6-2 and TRBV6-3, could not be distinguished by the 87-base-pair reads and were therefore excluded. In this cohort, only TCR beta chains were sequenced, and detectable features were limited by the absence of alpha or paired-chain data.

The cohort consisted of some 670 healthy bone marrow donors. All cohort members were sampled while nominally healthy, although unrecorded immune exposures were likely present. The donor tested CMV seronegative and was one of the 352 seronegative cohort members. Every donor gave a peripheral blood sample, and the peripheral blood mononuclear cells from that sample were used for TCR beta sequencing. The Qiagen DNeasy Blood Extraction Kit was used to extract genomic DNA from the blood cell samples. According to the germline V gene, CDR1 reads ENHRY and CDR2 reads SYGVKD. V sheds 3 bases and J sheds 8 bases, leaving 14 bases between their ends. The CDR3 spans 14 residues, from the cysteine through the phenylalanine. The entry retains the CDR3 DNA only, 42 bases that are in frame from base 1. Preparation of the library involved the immunoSEQ multiplex PCR assay. The multiplex PCR relied on a mix of 60 forward primers for TCR Vbeta segments and 13 reverse primers for TCR Jbeta segments. Amplification of the CDR3 region of rearranged TCR beta genes was performed with a multiplex PCR assay on genomic DNA. The Illumina HiSeq System was used to sequence the amplified TCR beta libraries as 87-base-pair reads. Processing in the source paper ran as follows. A later analysis counted tens of millions of unique TCR beta chains across the 550 to 800 repertoires, and roughly 10 million of these chains were shared by at least two donors. Raw reads were error-corrected and collapsed into unique sequences by a nearest-neighbor algorithm in which closely related sequences were merged to remove PCR and sequencing errors. V, D and J gene segments were assigned by aligning CDR3 sequences to IMGT reference sequences. Each retained sequence needed at least a six-nucleotide match to both a V gene segment and a J gene segment. A rearrangement was called productive if the CDR3 had no stop codons and remained in frame with V and J, and every other rearrangement was called non-productive. CDR3 was defined by IMGT convention, running from the second conserved V-encoded cysteine to the conserved J-encoded phenylalanine. The earlier analysis of fewer than 700 of the donors excluded sequences that lacked an unambiguous match to a single V gene segment. In an earlier analysis of several hundred of the donors, V segments were called functional above 56.7% productive rearrangements and were called segregating when the between-donor standard deviation exceeded 5%. A statistical classification framework was developed to diagnose cytomegalovirus status using the catalog of TCR beta chain sequences. V and J gene assignment, in a later analysis, came from comparing TCR nucleotide sequences with IMGT/GENE-DB human TR gene sequences. The TCRdist pipeline was used in a later analysis to assign CDR3 sequences and most-parsimonious VDJ recombination scenarios. In a later analysis, each TCR beta chain was defined by its CDR3 amino acid sequence together with its V-gene family, and reads without a unique V-gene family were excluded. A later analysis removed 592 highly shared, low-generation-probability nucleotide sequences to deal with suspected cross-contamination and a sequencing artifact. A later analysis calculated a clonal expansion index for each public chain from normalized within-repertoire ranks of inferred template counts. In a later analysis, generation probabilities were computed using a VDJ recombination model fitted to out-of-frame rearrangements, and the results were checked against IGoR. In a later analysis, hypergeometric tests were used to score TCR-TCR, TCR-HLA and TCR-CMV co-occurrence, with a repertoire-size bias correction applied to TCR pairs. In a later analysis, false discovery rates were estimated by permuting HLA or CMV assignments 20 times. In a later analysis, co-occurring TCRs were grouped with DBSCAN, and TCRdist sequence similarity was added when clustering was performed within HLA-allele-positive subsets. Repertoires with fewer than 30,000 or more than 120,000 public chains, plus five repertoires with anomalous nucleotide sharing, were excluded from co-occurrence clustering. TCRdb took this table from immuneACCESS and kept in-frame rearrangements with V and J called. Such tables lack part of the clones; where checked against another copy, unresolved V genes explain under half of the gap, and the rest is unexplained. V and J calls and clone size come straight from that table; D and trimming were deduced from the DNA. This sample gives 150,000 to 200,000 clones in total; 70% to 90% of them show up just once. The ten largest clones take up approximately 1.7% of the sample.

The sample comprised PBMCs. This receptor was obtained from a woman aged 18-30 years in good health and CMV-seronegative. The V and J segments used are TRBV10-3 and TRBJ2-1, and the D gene may be TRBD2, 5 bases matching. The bases read TGTGCCATCAGTGACTCGGGGTGGCAGCATGAGCAGTTCTTC. Its amino acids are CAISDSGWQHEQFF.